This is a list of T cell receptor beta chains from one sample in a study of blood T cell repertoires in COVID-19. The table came from immunoSEQ multiplex PCR; TCRdb's copy has only in-frame clones and leaves some out. The profile shows hundreds of thousands of clones, about 85% of them singletons. The sequenced material came from peripheral blood. These receptors came from a man aged 18 to 35 with active or convalescent COVID-19. Each CDR3 is given with its conserved first and last residue. D genes are given only for firm matches. A row's size may be missing; if present it is once, few, many or a size class.

d_gene: TRBD1
v_gene: TRBV4-3
abundance: few
j_gene: TRBJ1-3
CDR3nt: TGCGCCAGCAGCCAGTTGGGACAGGGCGGAAACACCATATATTTT
CDR3aa: CASSQLGQGGNTIYF

d_gene: TRBD2
v_gene: TRBV7-2
abundance: .
j_gene: TRBJ2-7
CDR3nt: TGTGCCAGCAGCCCAGGACTAGCGGCCTACGAGCAGTACTTC
CDR3aa: CASSPGLAAYEQYF

d_gene: .
v_gene: TRBV10-2
abundance: few
j_gene: TRBJ2-2
CDR3nt: TGCGCCAGCAGTGACAGGGGAACCGGGGAGCTGTTTTTT
CDR3aa: CASSDRGTGELFF

d_gene: TRBD2
v_gene: TRBV11-2
abundance: .
j_gene: TRBJ2-1
CDR3nt: TGTGCCAGCAGCTTCGGACTAGCGGGAGAGACAGGGGGTGAGCAGTTCTTC
CDR3aa: CASSFGLAGETGGEQFF

d_gene: TRBD1
v_gene: TRBV19
abundance: few
j_gene: TRBJ1-2
CDR3nt: TGTGCCAGTAGTTCGGGACAGGGGTTGGGCTATGGCTACACCTTC
CDR3aa: CASSSGQGLGYGYTF

d_gene: TRBD1
v_gene: TRBV2
abundance: .
j_gene: TRBJ1-1
CDR3nt: TGTGCCAGCAGTGAAGAGGGGGCAGGGTTGAACACTGAAGCTTTCTTT
CDR3aa: CASSEEGAGLNTEAFF

d_gene: .
v_gene: TRBV4-1
abundance: .
j_gene: TRBJ2-1
CDR3nt: TGCGCCAGCAGCCAGACTTTTAGCGGTAGCTCCTACAATGAGCAGTTCTTC
CDR3aa: CASSQTFSGSSYNEQFF

d_gene: TRBD1
v_gene: TRBV2
abundance: few
j_gene: TRBJ1-1
CDR3nt: TGTGCCAGCGCAGGGGGCACGGGGTTCGCTGAAGCTTTCTTT
CDR3aa: CASAGGTGFAEAFF

d_gene: .
v_gene: TRBV4-3
abundance: .
j_gene: TRBJ2-2
CDR3nt: TGCGCCAGCAGCCATGCCCTAGCGTCCGGCGGCGGGGAGCTGTTTTTT
CDR3aa: CASSHALASGGGELFF

d_gene: .
v_gene: TRBV7-2
abundance: .
j_gene: TRBJ1-2
CDR3nt: TGTGCCAGCAGCTTGGCAGCGTCGGGCTACACCTTC
CDR3aa: CASSLAASGYTF

d_gene: TRBD1
v_gene: TRBV28
abundance: .
j_gene: TRBJ2-7
CDR3nt: TGTGCCAGCATTTCGATGACAGGGGCCTACGAGCAGTACTTC
CDR3aa: CASISMTGAYEQYF

d_gene: .
v_gene: TRBV11-3
abundance: .
j_gene: TRBJ1-1
CDR3nt: TGTGCCAGCAGCTCCCGACTGACAGGATGTAGGAGAAACACTGAAGCTTTCTTT
CDR3aa: CASSSRLTGCRRNTEAFF

d_gene: .
v_gene: TRBV15
abundance: .
j_gene: TRBJ2-3
CDR3nt: TGTGCCACCAGCAGCGGGGGCACAGATACGCAGTATTTT
CDR3aa: CATSSGGTDTQYF

d_gene: .
v_gene: TRBV27
abundance: .
j_gene: TRBJ1-2
CDR3nt: TGTGCCAGCAGTTTAGACATAAAGGGGGTACGGGTTGGCTACACCTTC
CDR3aa: CASSLDIKGVRVGYTF

d_gene: .
v_gene: TRBV30
abundance: .
j_gene: TRBJ2-7
CDR3nt: TGTGCCTGGAGTACTGGCCGGGGGGCCATATACGAGCAGTACTTC
CDR3aa: CAWSTGRGAIYEQYF

d_gene: .
v_gene: TRBV2
abundance: .
j_gene: TRBJ2-7
CDR3nt: TGTGCCAGCAGTTTCCAGTCCCTGTCCGAGCAGTACTTC
CDR3aa: CASSFQSLSEQYF

d_gene: .
v_gene: TRBV11-1
abundance: .
j_gene: TRBJ1-4
CDR3nt: TGTGCCAGCAGGGACAGCCAGAGAAATGAAAAACTGTTTTTT
CDR3aa: CASRDSQRNEKLFF

d_gene: .
v_gene: TRBV7-3
abundance: .
j_gene: TRBJ1-2
CDR3nt: TGTGCCAGCAGCTTAAACAGGGCCAGTGGCTACACCTTC
CDR3aa: CASSLNRASGYTF

d_gene: .
v_gene: TRBV6-5
abundance: .
j_gene: TRBJ2-7
CDR3nt: TGTGCCAGCAGCCTTCCAACCAGGGGCGAGCAGTACTTC
CDR3aa: CASSLPTRGEQYF

d_gene: .
v_gene: TRBV5-4
abundance: .
j_gene: TRBJ2-7
CDR3nt: TGTGCCAGCAGCTTGGCAGGCCTACCCTACGAGCAGTACTTC
CDR3aa: CASSLAGLPYEQYF

d_gene: .
v_gene: TRBV28
abundance: .
j_gene: TRBJ2-1
CDR3nt: TGTGCCAGCAGGATCTCGGGATCTGAGCAGTTCTTC
CDR3aa: CASRISGSEQFF

d_gene: TRBD2
v_gene: TRBV6-2/TRBV6-3
abundance: .
j_gene: TRBJ2-1
CDR3nt: TGTGCCAGCAGTTACCAGACTAGCGGGGGCCGTGAGCAGTTCTTC
CDR3aa: CASSYQTSGGREQFF

d_gene: .
v_gene: TRBV7-2
abundance: .
j_gene: TRBJ2-7
CDR3nt: TGTGCCAGCAGCTTGGGGGCGGACCTACGGGACGAGCAGTACTTC
CDR3aa: CASSLGADLRDEQYF

d_gene: .
v_gene: TRBV6-2/TRBV6-3
abundance: .
j_gene: TRBJ1-1
CDR3nt: TGTGCCAGCAGTTTAAACCACAGGGCCACTGAAGCTTTCTTT
CDR3aa: CASSLNHRATEAFF

d_gene: TRBD1
v_gene: TRBV7-8
abundance: .
j_gene: TRBJ1-1
CDR3nt: TGTGCCAGCAGCCCTCACCGGGACAGGGCTACTGAAGCTTTCTTT
CDR3aa: CASSPHRDRATEAFF

d_gene: .
v_gene: TRBV28
abundance: .
j_gene: TRBJ1-4
CDR3nt: TGTGCCAGCAGTTTATACGCAGGCCAACTGTTTTTT
CDR3aa: CASSLYAGQLFF

d_gene: .
v_gene: TRBV12-5
abundance: .
j_gene: TRBJ2-1
CDR3nt: TGTGCTAGTGGTCTCTACAATGAGCAGTTCTTC
CDR3aa: CASGLYNEQFF

d_gene: .
v_gene: TRBV5-6
abundance: .
j_gene: TRBJ1-2
CDR3nt: TGTGCCAGCAGCTCTGGGCTTTTCCCCACCTTC
CDR3aa: CASSSGLFPTF

d_gene: TRBD1
v_gene: TRBV11-2
abundance: .
j_gene: TRBJ1-2
CDR3nt: TGTGCCAGCAGCTTAGCCCGCGGGACAGGCCCCTATGGCTACACCTTC
CDR3aa: CASSLARGTGPYGYTF

d_gene: .
v_gene: TRBV5-1
abundance: .
j_gene: TRBJ1-1
CDR3nt: TGCGCCAGCAGCTTCCAGGTAGAGAACACTGAAGCTTTCTTT
CDR3aa: CASSFQVENTEAFF

d_gene: .
v_gene: TRBV7-2
abundance: .
j_gene: TRBJ2-2
CDR3nt: TGTGCCAGCAGCGGTGACGGGGGTGCGAACACCGGGGAGCTGTTTTTT
CDR3aa: CASSGDGGANTGELFF

d_gene: TRBD1
v_gene: TRBV2
abundance: .
j_gene: TRBJ1-5
CDR3nt: TGTGCCAGCAGTGAACGAGGGGGCCAGCCCCAGCATTTT
CDR3aa: CASSERGGQPQHF

d_gene: .
v_gene: TRBV7-3
abundance: .
j_gene: TRBJ1-1
CDR3nt: TGTGCCAGCAGCTTAACGGGAGGGACGCGAACTGAAGCTTTCTTT
CDR3aa: CASSLTGGTRTEAFF